The 30 T cell receptor beta chains below all came from one sample that was sequenced in a study of T cell responses to AZD1222 COVID-19 vaccine. Data came from immunoSEQ multiplex PCR; TCRdb stores just in-frame clones and leaves some out. In the table there are about 110,000 clones, roughly 90% of which are singletons. Sequences were derived from peripheral blood, sampled on day 0 of AZD1222 vaccination. The receptors were sampled from an adult in good health.

V usage is TRBV4-1 and J usage is TRBJ2-7; a possible D gene is TRBD2 (6 bases). The length of the CDR3 is 14 residues. The germline V and J ends were trimmed by 0 bases and 3 bases, with 9 bases remaining between them. CDR1 is MGHRA, CDR2 YSYEKL, per germline. DNA for the CDR3: TGCGCCAGCAGCCAAGATTCGGGGGACTACGAGCAGTACTTC. Its protein product is CASSQDSGDYEQYF.

The CDR3 DNA sequence: TGCGCCAGCAGCCATCAAGGGGTCAATTCACCCCTCCACTTT. It encodes CASSHQGVNSPLHF. The chain recombines TRBV4-1 with TRBJ1-6, with D perhaps TRBD1 (5 bases). The CDR3 has 14 residues. V lost 3 bases and J lost 7, with 10 bases in between. The V gene's germline CDR1 is MGHRA and CDR2 YSYEKL.

The gene calls are TRBV6-5 and TRBJ2-1, with 9 bases identical to TRBD1. The germline V gene has CDR1 MNHEY and CDR2 SVGAGI. The V and J ends lost 6 bases and 10 bases, in that order; junction bases with no gene match: 7. The CDR3 sequence is 13 residues long. CDR3 nucleotides: TGTGCCAGCAGCGGGGACAGGGTAGGCGAGCAGTTCTTC. This sequence encodes CASSGDRVGEQFF.

The chain joins TRBV19 to TRBJ2-7; either TRBD1 or TRBD2 may fit D (5 bases each). The CDR3 sequence is 14 residues long. Germline loops: CDR1 LNHDA, CDR2 SQIVND (reference sequence). Trimming shortened V by 6 bases and J by 5 bases, and 17 bases separated the two germline ends. The CDR3 protein is CASRRDLITHEQYF. The CDR3 DNA reads TGTGCCAGTAGGAGGGACCTTATTACCCACGAGCAGTACTTC.

The chain joins TRBV7-9 to TRBJ2-5, with no clear D. V was trimmed by 0 bases and J by 2 bases, leaving 10 bases between them. Germline lookup yields CDR1 SEHNR and CDR2 FQNEAQ (reference sequence). This CDR3 is 15 amino acids long. The CDR3 sequence is CASSLAAGEQETQYF. The DNA of the CDR3 is TGTGCCAGCAGCTTAGCGGCAGGCGAGCAAGAGACCCAGTACTTC.

The chain links TRBV5-3 to TRBJ2-1; D possibly matches TRBD1 or TRBD2 (5 bases each). TRBV5-3 carries the ORF label, with uncertain function. The CDR3 has 18 amino acids. The V end lost 0 bases, the J end lost 0 bases, and 16 bases lay between the germline ends. The CDR3 here is CARSLETGRLSSYNEQFF. CDR3 in DNA: TGTGCCAGAAGCTTGGAGACGGGACGGCTAAGCTCCTACAATGAGCAGTTCTTC.

This chain joins TRBV24-1 and TRBJ2-7; D might be TRBD1 (5 bases). Looked up from germline, CDR1 is KGHDR and CDR2 is SFDVKD. This CDR3 has 16 amino acids. V was clipped by 1 base and J by 0 bases, with 12 bases between them. DNA for the CDR3: TGTGCCACCAGTGATTTTACAGGCGAATACTCCTACGAGCAGTACTTC. Translating it yields CATSDFTGEYSYEQYF.

The V and J genes are TRBV13 and TRBJ2-7, with D unclear. The CDR3 is 15 residues long. Germline V CDR1 and CDR2: PRHDT, FYEKMQ (reference sequence). The V end lost 1 base, the J end lost 4 bases, and 14 bases lay between the germline ends. This chain's CDR3 is CASSLDISAIYEQYF. The CDR3 coding sequence is TGTGCCAGCAGCTTAGACATATCCGCGATTTACGAGCAGTACTTC.

This clone was seen a single time. The chain links TRBV4-1 to TRBJ1-2; D not resolved. V was shortened by 1 base and J by 4 bases, with 7 bases between the two germline ends. Germline V gene sequence: CDR1 MGHRA, CDR2 YSYEKL. This CDR3 has 13 amino acids. The CDR3 spells CASSQGGSYGYTF. The CDR3 DNA reads as TGCGCCAGCAGCCAAGGGGGATCCTATGGCTACACCTTC.

This chain connects TRBV6-2 or TRBV6-3 to TRBJ2-7, with D unresolved. Trimming removed 0 bases at V and 1 base at J, with 4 bases between. Looked up from germline, CDR1 is MNHEY and CDR2 is SVGEGT. This CDR3 is 13 amino acids long. CDR3 nucleotide sequence: TGTGCCAGCAGTTACTCGAATTCCTACGAGCAGTACTTC. Translation gives CASSYSNSYEQYF.

This clone was found a few times. Other nucleotide sequences from this sample produce the same CDR3. The chain carries TRBV4-1 and TRBJ2-7; the D call may be TRBD1 or TRBD2 (5 bases each). Trimming left V 3 bases short and J 2 bases short, with 14 bases between. The CDR3 is made up of 15 amino acids. The germline gives CDR1 MGHRA, CDR2 YSYEKL. The CDR3 sequence: CASSQVGTGPYEQYF. The CDR3 DNA reads TGCGCCAGCAGCCAGGTGGGGACGGGCCCCTACGAGCAGTACTTC.

V and J are TRBV9 and TRBJ2-3; 8 bases line up with TRBD2. Losses at the gene ends were 4 bases for V and 1 base for J; bases not matched to a gene: 8. In germline, CDR1 is SGDLS, CDR2 YYNGEE. There are 16 residues in the CDR3. The CDR3 DNA sequence: TGTGCCAGCAGCACTCGAGCGGGGGCCGGCACAGATACGCAGTATTTT. The encoded protein is CASSTRAGAGTDTQYF.

The chain couples TRBV6-6 to TRBJ1-2; D possibly corresponds to TRBD1 (5 bases). From germline, CDR1 is MNHNY and CDR2 SVGAGI (reference sequence). The CDR3 length is 14 residues. V lost 7 bases, J lost 2 bases, and 14 bases lay in between. CDR3 sequence: CASTHLGTNYGYTF. For the CDR3, the DNA is TGTGCCAGCACCCACTTAGGGACGAACTATGGCTACACCTTC.

This chain connects TRBV19 to TRBJ1-1; TRBD1 might be the D (6 bases). Trimming shortened V by 5 bases and J by 3 bases, and 16 bases separated the two germline ends. The germline V gene encodes CDR1 LNHDA and CDR2 SQIVND (reference sequence). The CDR3 covers 15 residues. The DNA for the CDR3 is TGTGCCAGTAGTTCCCTGAGAAGGGGGGACACTGAAGCTTTCTTT. Protein product: CASSSLRRGDTEAFF.

This chain joins TRBV2 and TRBJ2-1; D is tentatively TRBD1 or TRBD2 (6 bases each). Trimming shortened V by 6 bases and J by 3 bases, and 12 bases separated the two germline ends. Germline V gene data show CDR1 as SNHLY and CDR2 as FYNNEI. This CDR3 region has 14 residues. The CDR3 is CASSRGRNYNEQFF. The CDR3 bases are TGTGCCAGCAGCCGGGGGCGTAACTACAATGAGCAGTTCTTC.

This chain links TRBV5-1 with TRBJ1-1; 8 positions agree with TRBD1. V shed 5 bases, J shed 5 bases, and the junction held 14 bases outside the gene matches. The germline V gene encodes CDR1 SGHRS and CDR2 YFSETQ. The CDR3 covers 16 residues. DNA of the CDR3: TGCGCCAGCAGACGATCGCCGGACAGGGCGGTGACTGAAGCTTTCTTT. It encodes CASRRSPDRAVTEAFF.

This chain connects TRBV7-9 to TRBJ2-1, with D possibly matching TRBD2 (5 bases). V shed 7 bases and J shed 12 bases, with 25 bases lying between them. The CDR3 spans 15 residues. Germline V gene data show CDR1 as SEHNR and CDR2 as FQNEAQ (reference sequence). In DNA form, the CDR3 reads TGTGCCAGCACCACGGGGTGGGCTAGCCGGTATGGGCAGTTCTTC. Translation gives CASTTGWASRYGQFF. The whole variable domain, filled in from reference TRBV7-9 and TRBJ2-1, reads DTGVSQNPRHKITKRGQNVTFRCDPISEHNRLYWYRQTLGQGPEFLTYFQNEAQLEKSRLLSDRFSAERPKGSFSTLEIQRTEQGDSAMYLCASTTGWASRYGQFFGPGTRLTVL.

The V call is TRBV4-3, the J call TRBJ1-2; perhaps TRBD1 as D (5 bases). Germline lookup yields CDR1 LGHNA and CDR2 YSLEER. Trimming shortened V by 5 bases and J by 7 bases, and 11 bases separated the two germline ends. CDR3 length: 12 residues. In DNA form, the CDR3 reads TGCGCCAGCAGCGGGGGACGGGCTGGCTACACCTTC. This sequence encodes CASSGGRAGYTF.

The chain employs TRBV12-3 or TRBV12-4 and TRBJ1-5; D not certain. The V gene lost 6 bases and the J gene lost 3 bases, with 9 bases spanning the gap. The CDR3 runs 13 residues. CDR3 region: CASSNSYNQPQHF. CDR3 DNA sequence: TGTGCCAGCAGCAACAGCTACAATCAGCCCCAGCATTTT.

The chain joins TRBV14 to TRBJ2-2; possibly TRBD2 for D (6 bases). Germline CDR1 reads SGHDN; CDR2 reads FVKESK. The CDR3 consists of 16 residues. V was pared by 4 bases and J by 4 bases, with 16 bases between. CDR3 coding DNA: TGTGCCAGCAGCCGCCTCGGCGGGATCGGCACCGGGGAGCTGTTTTTT. This encodes CASSRLGGIGTGELFF.

The gene calls are TRBV5-4 and TRBJ2-1; TRBD2 matches 8 bases. J gave up 0 bases and V 4 bases, and 6 bases lay outside the gene matches. This CDR3 has 16 amino acids. Germline CDR1 is SGHNT and CDR2 is YYREEE (reference sequence). CDR3 coding DNA: TGTGCCAGCAGCACCGGGGGGGCGAGCTCCTACAATGAGCAGTTCTTC. It yields the protein CASSTGGASSYNEQFF.

This clone has just one count. This rearrangement joins TRBV30 to TRBJ1-6; 9 bases fit TRBD1. This CDR3 contains 14 residues. In germline, CDR1 is GTSNPN, CDR2 SVGIG (reference sequence). Unmatched junction bases numbered 5, after V lost 4 bases and J lost 7 bases. CDR3 bases: TGTGCCTGGACCCCGGGACAGGGAAATTCACCCCTCCACTTT. Protein product: CAWTPGQGNSPLHF.

This sequence joins TRBV27 and TRBJ2-1, with TRBD2 identical over 7 bases. The trim removed 7 bases at V and 0 bases at J, leaving 6 bases unmatched. The length of the CDR3 is 15 residues. Germline CDR1 and CDR2: MNHEY and SMNVEV (reference sequence). CDR3 residues: CASTPGGRSYNEQFF. The CDR3 DNA reads TGTGCCAGCACCCCGGGGGGTCGCTCCTACAATGAGCAGTTCTTC.

The chain has TRBV24-1 and TRBJ2-2; D is unresolved. Germline lookup yields CDR1 KGHDR and CDR2 SFDVKD. CDR3 length equals 13 residues. V was trimmed by 2 bases and J by 11 bases, leaving 11 bases between them. The CDR3 nucleotides read TGTGCCACCAGTGATTCACCGACTGCCGAGCTGTTTTTT. Residues: CATSDSPTAELFF.

The chain has TRBV11-2 and TRBJ2-7; tentatively, D is TRBD2 (6 bases). Looked up from germline, CDR1 is SGHAT and CDR2 is FQNNGV. The CDR3 spans 14 residues. The germline V and J ends were trimmed by 3 bases and 4 bases, with 13 bases remaining between them. CDR3 sequence reads: CASSFSAGTYEQYF. The CDR3 DNA sequence: TGTGCCAGCAGCTTCTCCGCGGGAACATACGAGCAGTACTTC.

J is TRBJ1-4 and V is TRBV18; D possibly corresponds to TRBD1 (5 bases). CDR1 is KGHSH and CDR2 is LQKENI in the germline V gene. Trimming shortened V by 6 bases and J by 4 bases, and 12 bases separated the two germline ends. This CDR3 spans 14 amino acids. CDR3 coding DNA: TGTGCCAGCTCTCCAGGGTGGGGTAATGAAAAACTGTTTTTT. It translates to CASSPGWGNEKLFF.

The chain carries TRBV11-3 and TRBJ2-1; D not certain. CDR3 length: 13 residues. Deletions cut 1 base from V and 9 bases from J, with 10 bases between. Germline V gives CDR1 SGHNT, CDR2 YENEEA. The CDR3 is CASSLVWSVEQFF. The CDR3 DNA is TGTGCCAGCAGCTTAGTCTGGTCGGTTGAGCAGTTCTTC.

CDR3 loop: CASSPQAVYEQYF. DNA for the CDR3: TGTGCCAGCAGCCCACAGGCGGTCTACGAGCAGTACTTC. V usage is TRBV12-3 or TRBV12-4 and J usage is TRBJ2-7; a weak D match, TRBD1 (5 bases). The CDR3 has 13 residues. V was trimmed by 6 bases and J by 3 bases, leaving 12 bases between them.

The chain links TRBV2 to TRBJ2-7; 7 bases match TRBD1. Germline V gene data show CDR1 as SNHLY and CDR2 as FYNNEI. V shed 4 bases, J shed 0 bases, and the junction held 9 bases outside the gene matches. The CDR3 extends over 16 amino acids. CDR3 region: CASSAETGYFSYEQYF. CDR3 DNA: TGTGCCAGCAGTGCCGAGACAGGGTATTTCTCCTACGAGCAGTACTTC.

This chain uses TRBV3-1 (or the pseudogene TRBV3-2) with TRBJ1-1; D gene uncertain. Germline V lookup: CDR1 LGHDT, CDR2 YNNKEL (reference sequence). The CDR3 runs to 15 residues. V gave up 4 bases and J gave up 3 bases, with 15 bases separating them. The CDR3 is CASSRDPAADTEAFF. DNA for the CDR3: TGTGCCAGCAGCCGAGACCCGGCGGCGGACACTGAAGCTTTCTTT.